These 19 T cell receptor beta chains were sequenced from one sample in a study of identical twins. TCRdb reanalysed the 5' RACE reads using MiXCR and keeps one entry per CDR3 protein. This repertoire shows some 330,000 distinct CDR3 sequences, about 10% found once; its top ten account for under 10%. What was sequenced was naive T cells sorted from blood. The receptors come from a woman in her 50s in good health.

The chain joins TRBV27 to TRBJ2-7, with 9 bases aligning to TRBD1. The CDR3 length is 13 residues. Trimming at V came to 6 bases and at J to 6 bases, leaving 6 bases not matched to a gene. In germline, CDR1 is MNHEY, CDR2 SMNVEV (reference sequence). The CDR3 here is CASRRTGDREQYV. CDR3 bases: TGTGCCAGCAGAAGGACAGGGGACCGCGAGCAGTACGTC.

This clonotype was picked up a small number of times. The chain recombines TRBV7-8 with TRBJ2-2, with D possibly being TRBD2 (5 bases). The germline V gene encodes CDR1 SGHVS and CDR2 FQNEAQ. The length of the CDR3 is 12 residues. Trimming pared 1 base from V and 13 bases from J, leaving 10 bases between. The CDR3 sequence is CASSLDRGRLFF. The CDR3 DNA reads TGTGCCAGCAGCTTAGATCGGGGAAGGCTGTTTTTT.

Points on this clonotype: A much more abundant neighbour one base away suggests this may be a read error. The gene calls are TRBV5-1 and TRBJ1-1, with a weak D call TRBD1 (5 bases). Germline loops: CDR1 SGHRS, CDR2 YFSETQ. The V end lost 7 bases, the J end lost 1 base, and 14 bases lay between the germline ends. The CDR3 is made up of 14 amino acids. CDR3: CASGPDSTNTEAFF. CDR3 bases: TGCGCCAGCGGCCCAGACAGCACGAACACTGAAGCTTTCTTT.

The rearrangement joins TRBV20-1 to TRBJ2-4; TRBD1 might be the D (6 bases). The CDR3 extends over 13 amino acids. Germline-derived CDR1 and CDR2 are DFQATT and SNEGSKA (reference sequence). With 4 bases removed from V and 0 bases from J, the gap between germline ends came to 7 bases. The CDR3 sequence is CSAKGEAKNIQYF. As DNA, the CDR3 is TGCAGTGCTAAGGGGGAAGCCAAAAACATTCAGTACTTC.

This clonotype came up many times. J is TRBJ2-7 and V is TRBV27; no clear D gene. Germline lookup yields CDR1 MNHEY and CDR2 SMNVEV (reference sequence). Trimming shortened V by 7 bases and J by 7 bases, and 20 bases separated the two germline ends. CDR3 length equals 14 residues. The CDR3 nucleotides read TGTGCCAGCACCCCCTCCCTAGGGTTGGTTGAGCAGTACTTC. Residues: CASTPSLGLVEQYF.

This rearrangement joins TRBV7-6 to TRBJ2-7; TRBD1 matches 11 bases. Germline loops: CDR1 SGHVS, CDR2 FNYEAQ. The V segment lost 10 bases and the J segment 3 bases; nucleotides outside the gene matches: 8. The CDR3 is made up of 14 amino acids. CDR3 residues: CATGTGGSNYEQYF. In DNA, the CDR3 is TGTGCCACCGGGACAGGGGGAAGTAACTACGAGCAGTACTTC.

This clonotype was counted many times. The V call is TRBV5-1, the J call TRBJ2-3, with TRBD2 as a possible D gene (6 bases). This CDR3 has 15 residues. The V end lost 0 bases, the J end lost 3 bases, and 11 bases lay between the germline ends. Germline CDR1 is SGHRS and CDR2 is YFSETQ. This CDR3 reads CASSLEEGFTDTQYF. The CDR3 coding sequence is TGCGCCAGCAGCTTGGAGGAGGGATTTACAGATACGCAGTATTTT.

This clonotype was counted many times. This chain uses TRBV5-1 with TRBJ2-7; 9 bases agree with TRBD2. The CDR3 loop spans 13 amino acids. Trimming cost V 2 bases and J 6 bases; bases outside gene matches: 3. CDR1 is SGHRS and CDR2 is YFSETQ in the germline V gene. The CDR3 nucleotides are TGCGCCAGCAGCTTCCCAGCGGGAGGCGAGCAGTACTTC. Translation: CASSFPAGGEQYF.

The rearrangement uses TRBV12-3 or TRBV12-4 and TRBJ2-1; D gene unclear. CDR3 length: 13 residues. The ends were cut back, 2 bases at V and 10 bases at J, with 12 bases in the middle. The CDR3, as DNA: TGTGCCAGCAGTTTATATGACGTCCCAGAGCAGTTCTTC. It encodes CASSLYDVPEQFF.

In nucleotides, the CDR3 is TGTGCCAGCAGTGAAGCGCGAGGGGGAAATCAGCCCCAGCATTTT. Amino acids: CASSEARGGNQPQHF. The chain links TRBV2 to TRBJ1-5; TRBD1 might be the D (6 bases). Germline loops: CDR1 SNHLY, CDR2 FYNNEI. The V end lost 0 bases, the J end lost 4 bases, and 10 bases lay between the germline ends. The CDR3 length is 15 residues.

The chain employs TRBV27 and TRBJ2-3; D is uncertain. Germline V gives CDR1 MNHEY, CDR2 SMNVEV (reference sequence). V dropped 3 bases and J dropped 7 bases, with 11 bases sitting between them. The CDR3 loop spans 13 amino acids. The CDR3 loop reads CASSFGPGYTQYF. CDR3 DNA: TGTGCCAGCAGTTTCGGGCCTGGATATACGCAGTATTTT.

This clonotype was counted at least ten times. The rearrangement uses TRBV12-3 or TRBV12-4 and TRBJ2-5; a weak D match, TRBD1 (5 bases). The CDR3 has 13 residues. Trimming removed 6 bases at V and 4 bases at J, with 12 bases between. The CDR3 sequence: CASRRQGPETQYF. CDR3 DNA: TGTGCCAGCAGACGTCAGGGCCCAGAGACCCAGTACTTC.

The chain carries TRBV7-3 and TRBJ2-1, with D possibly being TRBD1 (6 bases). The V end was cut by 5 bases, the J end by 1 base, with 12 bases between. The CDR3 spans 15 residues. CDR1 and CDR2 (germline): SGHTA, FQGTGA. CDR3 sequence: CASSIDRYSYNEQFF. The DNA for the CDR3 is TGTGCCAGCAGCATCGACAGGTATTCCTACAATGAGCAGTTCTTC.

Points on this clonotype: One junction end does not reproduce the germline sequence, and a read error may be involved. The chain combines TRBV4-1 with TRBJ2-1; no reliable D call. This CDR3 is built from 12 residues. Germline V gene data show CDR1 as MGHRA and CDR2 as YSYEKL. The CDR3 DNA reads as TGCGCCAGCAGTCACGGACCAGACCGGGCGATCTTC. Its translation: CASSHGPDRAIF.

This clonotype was detected once. The J gene is TRBJ2-5, the V gene TRBV12-3 or TRBV12-4, with D possibly matching TRBD2 (5 bases). V was pared by 6 bases and J by 6 bases, with 14 bases between. The length of the CDR3 is 13 residues. In DNA, the CDR3 is TGTGCCAGCAGCCGGACTCGACGGCAGACCCAGTACTTC. Protein product: CASSRTRRQTQYF.

J is TRBJ2-1 and V is TRBV27; 13 bases are shared with TRBD2. Germline-derived CDR1 and CDR2 are MNHEY and SMNVEV (reference sequence). CDR3 size: 15 residues. V lost 6 bases and J lost 6; bases outside the gene matches: 5. CDR3 in DNA: TGTGCCAGCAGCATCGGACTAGCGGGAGCCAATGAGCAGTTCTTC. Translating it yields CASSIGLAGANEQFF.

In its sample, this clonotype was seen a few times. The genes are TRBV20-1 and TRBJ2-1; TRBD2 matches 11 bases. The ends lost 3 bases at V and 0 bases at J; junction bases unmatched: 1. The CDR3 is made up of 15 amino acids. CDR1 is DFQATT, CDR2 SNEGSKA, per germline (reference sequence). CDR3 DNA: TGCAGTGCTAGGCTAGCGGGAGGCTCCTACAATGAGCAGTTCTTC. As protein: CSARLAGGSYNEQFF.

This clonotype has just a few counts. This chain connects TRBV27 to TRBJ2-1, with 7 bases matching TRBD1. V lost 3 bases and J lost 12; bases outside the gene matches: 8. In germline, CDR1 is MNHEY, CDR2 SMNVEV (reference sequence). The CDR3 covers 13 residues. CDR3 residues: CASSFGQVFGQFF. The CDR3 region has the DNA TGTGCCAGCAGTTTTGGACAGGTCTTCGGGCAGTTCTTC.

This clonotype was observed at least ten times. The chain's CDR3 is CASSLVGGPYQETQYF. In DNA form, the CDR3 reads TGTGCCAGCAGCTTGGTGGGAGGCCCGTACCAAGAGACCCAGTACTTC. The rearrangement links TRBV7-6 to TRBJ2-5; possible D gene TRBD2, 6 bases. CDR1 is SGHVS and CDR2 is FNYEAQ in the germline V gene. V shed 3 bases and J shed 0 bases, with 14 bases lying between them. This CDR3 comprises 16 residues.